A selection of T cell receptor beta chains follows, all from one sample in a study of preoperative IRX-2 immunotherapy in early breast cancer. Using immunoSEQ multiplex PCR, the repertoire was profiled, and TCRdb retains in-frame clones only, with some absent. The table records roughly 35,000 clones, about 96% of them present only once. The sample was gathered from a patient treated with IRX-2 immunotherapy. The receptors come from a human donor with breast cancer. Each CDR3 is given with its conserved first and last residue. D genes are given only for firm matches. The listing skips clone size in some rows; elsewhere it reads once, few, many or a size class.

v_gene: TRBV28
abundance: NA
j_gene: TRBJ2-7
d_gene: NA
CDR3nt: TGTGCCAGCAGCCGCTACTACGAGCAGTACTTC
CDR3aa: CASSRYYEQYF

v_gene: TRBV6-5
abundance: once
j_gene: TRBJ1-4
d_gene: NA
CDR3nt: TGTGCCAGCAGTTATACAGGTGTAGGGACTAATGAAAAACTGTTTTTT
CDR3aa: CASSYTGVGTNEKLFF

v_gene: TRBV21-1
abundance: NA
j_gene: TRBJ2-2
d_gene: NA
CDR3nt: TGTGCCAGCAGCAAAGTAGGCAGGGAGAACACCGGGGAGCTGTTTTTT
CDR3aa: CASSKVGRENTGELFF

v_gene: TRBV5-4
abundance: NA
j_gene: TRBJ2-7
d_gene: NA
CDR3nt: TGTGCCAGCAGCTTGGCAGAGGGCTCCTACGAGCAGTACTTC
CDR3aa: CASSLAEGSYEQYF

v_gene: TRBV5-1
abundance: NA
j_gene: TRBJ2-6
d_gene: NA
CDR3nt: TGCGCCAGCAACTCTCAATCTGGGGCCAACGTCCTGACTTTC
CDR3aa: CASNSQSGANVLTF

v_gene: TRBV6-6
abundance: NA
j_gene: TRBJ2-7
d_gene: TRBD1
CDR3nt: TGTGCCAGCAGCACCGGGACAGGGGTTTACGAGCAGTACTTC
CDR3aa: CASSTGTGVYEQYF

v_gene: TRBV30
abundance: NA
j_gene: TRBJ1-5
d_gene: NA
CDR3nt: TGTGCCTGGAGAACGTCGGCCAATCAGCCCCAGCATTTT
CDR3aa: CAWRTSANQPQHF

v_gene: TRBV2
abundance: NA
j_gene: TRBJ2-5
d_gene: NA
CDR3nt: TGTGCCAGCAGTGTGGATAGCGGAGAGACCCAGTACTTC
CDR3aa: CASSVDSGETQYF

v_gene: TRBV27
abundance: NA
j_gene: TRBJ2-7
d_gene: TRBD1
CDR3nt: TGTGCCAGCAGTGATCCCCCGGGACAGGGTGTGATGGAGCAGTACTTC
CDR3aa: CASSDPPGQGVMEQYF

v_gene: TRBV25-1
abundance: NA
j_gene: TRBJ1-4
d_gene: TRBD1
CDR3nt: TGTGCCAGCAGGGGACAGATTAATGAAAAACTGTTTTTT
CDR3aa: CASRGQINEKLFF

v_gene: TRBV29-1
abundance: NA
j_gene: TRBJ1-4
d_gene: TRBD1
CDR3nt: TGCAGCGTTCGGGGACAGGGTAATGAAAAACTGTTTTTT
CDR3aa: CSVRGQGNEKLFF

v_gene: TRBV27
abundance: NA
j_gene: TRBJ2-5
d_gene: TRBD1
CDR3nt: TGTGCCAGCAGTTTATTCGGGACAGGGAAGACCCAGTACTTC
CDR3aa: CASSLFGTGKTQYF

v_gene: TRBV10-2
abundance: NA
j_gene: TRBJ1-2
d_gene: TRBD1
CDR3nt: TGCGCCAGCAGTGAGACAGGGGGCTTTGGCTACACCTTC
CDR3aa: CASSETGGFGYTF

v_gene: TRBV5-5
abundance: NA
j_gene: TRBJ1-2
d_gene: TRBD1
CDR3nt: TGTGCCAGCAGCGCACAGGGGCTAGGCATAAATGGCTACACCTTC
CDR3aa: CASSAQGLGINGYTF

v_gene: TRBV2
abundance: once
j_gene: TRBJ2-2
d_gene: NA
CDR3nt: TGTGCCAGCAGTGAAGAAATGGCCGGGGAGCTGCTTTTT
CDR3aa: CASSEEMAGELLF

v_gene: TRBV7-9
abundance: NA
j_gene: TRBJ2-3
d_gene: TRBD2
CDR3nt: TGTGCCAGCGGCTCCCCGGGGGGTCCTGGGGCTACGCAGTATTTT
CDR3aa: CASGSPGGPGATQYF

v_gene: TRBV11-2
abundance: NA
j_gene: TRBJ1-1
d_gene: NA
CDR3nt: TGTGCCAGCAGCCCAGGAAAGACTGAAGCTTTCTTT
CDR3aa: CASSPGKTEAFF

v_gene: TRBV4-1
abundance: NA
j_gene: TRBJ1-2
d_gene: NA
CDR3nt: TGCGCCAGCAGCCAAGGGGGCCTCTATGGCTACACCTTC
CDR3aa: CASSQGGLYGYTF

v_gene: TRBV27
abundance: once
j_gene: TRBJ2-7
d_gene: NA
CDR3nt: TGTGCCAGCAGTTTATCTTGGTCGGGCTACGAGCAGTACTTC
CDR3aa: CASSLSWSGYEQYF

v_gene: TRBV5-8
abundance: NA
j_gene: TRBJ1-4
d_gene: NA
CDR3nt: TGTGCCAGCAGCTTGCAGGAAAAACTGTTTTTT
CDR3aa: CASSLQEKLFF

v_gene: TRBV5-1
abundance: NA
j_gene: TRBJ1-5
d_gene: NA
CDR3nt: TGCGCCAGCAGCTTGGAAGCGAGCGATCAGCCCCAGCATTTT
CDR3aa: CASSLEASDQPQHF

v_gene: TRBV11-3
abundance: NA
j_gene: TRBJ2-1
d_gene: NA
CDR3nt: TGTGCCAGCAGCTCCCTCGACAGCCCGGGGAATGAGCAGTTCTTC
CDR3aa: CASSSLDSPGNEQFF

v_gene: TRBV9
abundance: NA
j_gene: TRBJ2-7
d_gene: TRBD1
CDR3nt: TGTGCCAGCAGCGAGGGGGGACAGGTTTCCGAGCAGTACTTC
CDR3aa: CASSEGGQVSEQYF

v_gene: TRBV2
abundance: NA
j_gene: TRBJ2-7
d_gene: TRBD2
CDR3nt: TGTGCCAGCAAGGGGAGGGGTATCTACGAGCAGTACTTC
CDR3aa: CASKGRGIYEQYF

v_gene: TRBV6-5
abundance: once
j_gene: TRBJ2-1
d_gene: TRBD1
CDR3nt: TGTGCCAGTCGACAGGGGGGACGGGATGAGCAGTTCTTC
CDR3aa: CASRQGGRDEQFF

v_gene: TRBV7-9
abundance: once
j_gene: TRBJ1-6
d_gene: NA
CDR3nt: TGTGCCAGCAGCCTCCAGGGGCTGAGTGGTTCACCCCTCCACTTT
CDR3aa: CASSLQGLSGSPLHF

v_gene: TRBV5-6
abundance: once
j_gene: TRBJ1-2
d_gene: NA
CDR3nt: TGTGCCAGCAGCCGCAGTTCTATTAACTATGGCTACACCTTC
CDR3aa: CASSRSSINYGYTF

v_gene: TRBV7-3
abundance: once
j_gene: TRBJ2-6
d_gene: NA
CDR3nt: TGTGCCAGCAGCTTAACGGGGAACTTAGACTCTGGGGCCAACGTCCTGACTTTC
CDR3aa: CASSLTGNLDSGANVLTF

v_gene: TRBV9
abundance: NA
j_gene: TRBJ1-2
d_gene: NA
CDR3nt: TGTGCCAGCAGCCTATGGGACGGAAGGGGCTACACCTTC
CDR3aa: CASSLWDGRGYTF

v_gene: TRBV27
abundance: NA
j_gene: TRBJ2-7
d_gene: TRBD1
CDR3nt: TGTGCCAGTGGACAGGCCCGGCGGGAGCAGTACTTC
CDR3aa: CASGQARREQYF

v_gene: TRBV19
abundance: once
j_gene: TRBJ1-5
d_gene: NA
CDR3nt: TGTGCCAGTAGTATTAGGGAGGGTAGCAATCAGCCCCAGCATTTT
CDR3aa: CASSIREGSNQPQHF

v_gene: TRBV7-9
abundance: NA
j_gene: TRBJ2-7
d_gene: NA
CDR3nt: TGTGCCAGCAGCTTGGCGGGTTCCTACGAGCAGTACTTC
CDR3aa: CASSLAGSYEQYF

v_gene: TRBV11-3
abundance: NA
j_gene: TRBJ1-1
d_gene: NA
CDR3nt: TGTGCCAGCAGCTTAAACAGAATTTGGACTGAAGCTTTCTTT
CDR3aa: CASSLNRIWTEAFF

v_gene: TRBV6-1
abundance: once
j_gene: TRBJ1-1
d_gene: NA
CDR3nt: TGTGCCAGCAGTATCTGGACGGACACTGAAGCTTTCTTT
CDR3aa: CASSIWTDTEAFF

v_gene: TRBV15
abundance: NA
j_gene: TRBJ1-2
d_gene: NA
CDR3nt: TGTGCCACCAGCCCCGAGAGGGACCCTGGGGGCTACACCTTC
CDR3aa: CATSPERDPGGYTF

v_gene: TRBV2
abundance: NA
j_gene: TRBJ1-6
d_gene: NA
CDR3nt: TGTGCCAGCAGTGGCGACTCGGATCTAGCATCACCCCTCCACTTT
CDR3aa: CASSGDSDLASPLHF

v_gene: TRBV28
abundance: NA
j_gene: TRBJ2-2
d_gene: TRBD2
CDR3nt: TGTGCCAGCAGTTTGAATCCGGGAGCGGGAGTAGGAACCGGGGAGCTGTTTTTT
CDR3aa: CASSLNPGAGVGTGELFF

v_gene: TRBV4-2
abundance: NA
j_gene: TRBJ2-4
d_gene: NA
CDR3nt: TGTGCCAGCAGCCCCCCCCCAAGGGAGGCCAAAAACATTCAGTACTTC
CDR3aa: CASSPPPREAKNIQYF

v_gene: TRBV5-1
abundance: NA
j_gene: TRBJ2-7
d_gene: NA
CDR3nt: TGCGCCAGCAGCCCCCAGTACCGTAGCACCTACGAGCAGTACTTC
CDR3aa: CASSPQYRSTYEQYF

v_gene: TRBV28
abundance: few
j_gene: TRBJ2-7
d_gene: NA
CDR3nt: TGTGCCAGCAGCCTCAACCTGGGGCTAGCCTACGAGCAGTACTTC
CDR3aa: CASSLNLGLAYEQYF

v_gene: TRBV7-9
abundance: once
j_gene: TRBJ2-7
d_gene: NA
CDR3nt: TGTGCCAGCAGCTTAGAGAGCGGGCGCTCCTACGAGCAGTACTTC
CDR3aa: CASSLESGRSYEQYF

v_gene: TRBV7-2
abundance: NA
j_gene: TRBJ2-2
d_gene: NA
CDR3nt: TGTGCCAGCAGTTCAAACACCGGGGAGCTGTTTTTT
CDR3aa: CASSSNTGELFF

v_gene: TRBV10-3
abundance: NA
j_gene: TRBJ1-3
d_gene: NA
CDR3nt: TGTGCCATCAGTGAGTTGGACGGTGGAAACACCATATATTTT
CDR3aa: CAISELDGGNTIYF

v_gene: TRBV7-3
abundance: NA
j_gene: TRBJ2-1
d_gene: NA
CDR3nt: TGTGCCAGCAGCCATACTAGTGACTCAAACAATGAGCAGTTCTTC
CDR3aa: CASSHTSDSNNEQFF

v_gene: TRBV10-2
abundance: NA
j_gene: TRBJ1-2
d_gene: NA
CDR3nt: TGCGCCACCCCCGGGGAGGGCCCCTATGGCTACACCTTC
CDR3aa: CATPGEGPYGYTF

v_gene: TRBV6-6
abundance: few
j_gene: TRBJ1-1
d_gene: NA
CDR3nt: TGTGCCAGCAGTTACCGCGGAGGGGAGGGCACTGAAGCTTTCTTT
CDR3aa: CASSYRGGEGTEAFF

v_gene: TRBV28
abundance: NA
j_gene: TRBJ2-7
d_gene: TRBD2
CDR3nt: TGTGCCAGCAGTTACCCCTCAGTGGGAAAGCGGGAGGAGTACTTC
CDR3aa: CASSYPSVGKREEYF

v_gene: TRBV2
abundance: NA
j_gene: TRBJ2-5
d_gene: NA
CDR3nt: TGTGCCAGCAGTGGGAACAGTTTCCAAGAGACCCAGTACTTC
CDR3aa: CASSGNSFQETQYF

v_gene: TRBV4-3
abundance: NA
j_gene: TRBJ2-3
d_gene: TRBD2
CDR3nt: TGCGCCAGCAGCCGTAAACTAGCGGGAGATTTAGTAAATACGCAGTATTTT
CDR3aa: CASSRKLAGDLVNTQYF

v_gene: TRBV19
abundance: NA
j_gene: TRBJ1-1
d_gene: NA
CDR3nt: TGTGCCAGTAGTATAGTCCTGGGTGGCGCGGGGACTGAAGCTTTCTTT
CDR3aa: CASSIVLGGAGTEAFF

v_gene: TRBV7-9
abundance: NA
j_gene: TRBJ2-7
d_gene: TRBD2
CDR3nt: TGTGCCAGCAGCTTTTCTCGGGAGGTCTTTTCGGAGCAGTACTTC
CDR3aa: CASSFSREVFSEQYF

v_gene: TRBV5-4
abundance: NA
j_gene: TRBJ2-6
d_gene: NA
CDR3nt: TGTGCCAGCAGCTTCGGAATGGGGACTGGGGCCAACGTCCTGACTTTC
CDR3aa: CASSFGMGTGANVLTF

v_gene: TRBV19
abundance: NA
j_gene: TRBJ2-1
d_gene: NA
CDR3nt: TGTGCCAGTAAGGGGCAGGGGAACTACAATGAGCAGTTCTTC
CDR3aa: CASKGQGNYNEQFF